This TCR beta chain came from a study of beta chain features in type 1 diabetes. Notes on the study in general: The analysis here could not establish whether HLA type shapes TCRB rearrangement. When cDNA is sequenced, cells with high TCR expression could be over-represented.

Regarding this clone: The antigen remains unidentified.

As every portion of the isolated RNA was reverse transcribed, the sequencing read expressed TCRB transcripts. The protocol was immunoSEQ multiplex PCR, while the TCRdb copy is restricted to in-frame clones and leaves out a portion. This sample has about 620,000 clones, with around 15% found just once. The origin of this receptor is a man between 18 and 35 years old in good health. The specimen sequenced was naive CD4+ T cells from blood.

The CDR3 bases are TGTGCCATCAGTGAATCGGGGATCACTGAAGCTTTCTTT. Translation: CAISESGITEAFF. This chain links TRBV10-3 with TRBJ1-1, with D hard to call. The CDR3 has 13 residues. The V gene lost 3 bases and the J gene lost 4 bases, with 9 bases spanning the gap. Per germline, CDR1 ENHRY and CDR2 SYGVKD.